This T cell receptor beta chain was sequenced in a study of vaccination effects on CD4 cells after COVID-19. Study-level background: At 16 days and one week before vaccination, a couple of convalescent patients gave samples.

Before sequencing took place, the ViraFEST assay used viral peptide pools to expand antigen-specific CD4+ T cells. Isolating CD4+ T cells followed 9 to 11 days of culture. Confirmation by PCR established that the person had SARS-CoV-2 infection between March and December 2020. Per the germline V gene, CDR1 is SGHDT and CDR2 is YYEEEE. The CDR3 spans 13 residues. V lost 2 bases and J 4 bases, leaving 9 bases between the germline ends. Regarding this clone: Its antigen remains unidentified.

Generated by immunoSEQ multiplex PCR, the TCRdb table keeps only in-frame clones and is missing some. The data contain 40,000 or so clones, under 80% of them seen just once; the ten biggest clones take up around a third. Here the sequenced sample was CD4+ T cells from PBMCs cultured with a peptide pool, taken before COVID-19 vaccination. The chain is built from TRBV5-6 and TRBJ1-2; D might be TRBD1 (6 bases). This TCR derives from a human donor who had a prior SARS-CoV-2 infection. The CDR3: CASSLTGIYGYTF. In DNA form, the CDR3 reads TGTGCCAGCAGCTTAACAGGGATCTATGGCTACACCTTC.